Detailed here is one TCR beta chain. This clone's antigen is unknown. There are no base qualities to consult, and no much larger clone falls within one base. The trial excluded patients who had a history of autoimmune disease or who were on systemic immunosuppression. Peripheral blood for TCR sequencing was collected from all dose cohorts at baseline, on cycle 4 day 1, and on cycle 7 day 1. The samples were taken from a phase I, first-in-human, multicenter, open-label dose-escalation trial of ivuxolimab. The trial enrolled adults with locally advanced or metastatic head and neck squamous cell, hepatocellular, melanoma or renal cell carcinoma. Before TCR sequencing, CD4+ T cells and CD8+ T cells from peripheral blood were sorted into separate populations. The record originates from a study of OX40 agonist ivuxolimab in advanced cancers. With regard to the full study: The costimulatory receptor OX40 (CD134) was targeted by ivuxolimab, a fully human IgG2 agonistic monoclonal antibody. Intravenous ivuxolimab was administered to patients every 2 weeks at six dose levels: 0.01, 0.1, 0.3, 1.5, 3 and 10 mg/kg. Of the roughly 51 patients in dose escalation, some 20 had hepatocellular carcinoma, some 15 had melanoma, 9 had renal cell carcinoma and 9 had head and neck cancer. The dose-escalation cohort was about 87% male with a mean age of 60 years, ranging from roughly 20 to 85. Patients were allowed to have had prior anti-PD-1, anti-PD-L1 or anti-CTLA-4 therapy, and approximately 40% of the dose-escalation patients had been treated with checkpoint inhibitors. Partial responses were achieved by three dose-escalation patients, of whom one had hepatocellular carcinoma and two had cutaneous melanoma. The point of sequencing TCRbeta in the periphery was to test whether ivuxolimab changed TCR sequence diversity and drove clonal T-cell expansion. The paper describes the monotherapy dose-escalation part (N ≈ 51 patients) of the phase I trial of ivuxolimab. Study-level results and caveats: After ivuxolimab, CD8+ T cells had more expanded clones than CD4+ T cells on average. At doses from 0.1 to 3.0 mg/kg, clonal expansion was seen in both CD4+ and CD8+ blood T cells between baseline and week 6. The antigen specificity of the clonally expanded peripheral T cells was not determined. Low levels of normalized T-cell clonal expansion were also seen in some patients who did not respond. In the 0.1-3.0 mg/kg groups, partial responders were among the patients with the lowest normalized peripheral clonal expansion, particularly in CD8+ T cells.

Genomic DNA was extracted from sorted cells for sequencing of the TCRbeta CDR3 region. The immunoSEQ Assay was used for sequencing of TCRbeta CDR3 regions. TCRdb stores this immuneACCESS table with in-frame sequences only. Part of the clones is absent; in the studies checked, under half of the shortfall reflects unresolved V genes, and no reason is known for the rest. Present in this sample are roughly 30,000 clones, approximately 91% of which were seen just once. The ten largest account for around three fifths of the sample. Trimming leaves V shorter by 0 bases and J shorter by 4 bases, with the junction holding 3 bases beyond the gene matches. In the germline V gene, CDR1 corresponds to MGHRA and CDR2 to YSYEKL. Taken from cysteine to phenylalanine, the CDR3 has 15 residues. Only the CDR3 region is kept as DNA, spanning 45 bases read in frame from base 1.

The V and J segments used are TRBV4-1 and TRBJ1-1; 9 junctional bases match TRBD1. The sequence was collected from an adult with an advanced solid tumor such as melanoma, head and neck, liver or kidney cancer. Sequenced material: CD4+ or CD8+ T cells sorted from blood, taken in a trial of the OX40 agonist ivuxolimab. The CDR3 amino acid sequence is: CASSQDDRGFTEAFF. The sequenced DNA is TGCGCCAGCAGCCAAGATGACAGGGGGTTCACTGAAGCTTTCTTT.